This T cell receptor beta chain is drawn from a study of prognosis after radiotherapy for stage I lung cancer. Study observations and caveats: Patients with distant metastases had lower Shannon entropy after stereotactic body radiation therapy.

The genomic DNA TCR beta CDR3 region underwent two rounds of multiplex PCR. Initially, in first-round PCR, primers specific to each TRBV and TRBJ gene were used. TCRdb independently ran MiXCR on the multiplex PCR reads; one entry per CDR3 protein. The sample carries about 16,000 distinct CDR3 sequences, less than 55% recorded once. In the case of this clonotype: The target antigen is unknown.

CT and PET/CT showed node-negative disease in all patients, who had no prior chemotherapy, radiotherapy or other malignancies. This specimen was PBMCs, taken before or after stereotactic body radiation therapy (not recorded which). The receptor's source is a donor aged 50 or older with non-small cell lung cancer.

CDR3 amino acids: CASSFGGTPLREQFF. In DNA, the CDR3 is TGTGCCAGCAGTTTCGGTGGGACCCCCCTCAGGGAGCAGTTCTTC. The J gene is TRBJ2-1, the V gene TRBV28; either TRBD1 or TRBD2 may fit D (5 bases each). CDR1 and CDR2 from the germline V gene are MDHEN and SYDVKM. Deletions cut 3 bases from V and 10 bases from J, with 19 bases between. The CDR3 loop spans 15 amino acids.